This entry features one T cell receptor beta chain sequence. Germline V CDR1 and CDR2: SNHLY, FYNNEI. This CDR3 region has 15 residues. The V end was cut by 1 base, the J end by 6 bases, with 15 bases between. This entry comes from a study of blood T cell repertoires in COVID-19. The overall study: Some COVID-19 samples were acute and others convalescent; all came from the United States, Italy and Spain. Sample material is recorded as cDNA or gDNA derived from T cells, B-cell-depleted T cells, or PBMCs.

Study processing details: Nucleated cell counts were estimated from reference gene primer amplification. Using immunoSEQ multiplex PCR, the repertoire was profiled, and TCRdb retains in-frame clones only, with some absent. V, J and clone size are those of that table, while D and trimming were read from the DNA. This sample has tens of thousands of clones; less than 95% occur once, and the top ten carry around 2.8%. This clonotype was sampled from a man in his 70s with acute or convalescent COVID-19. The source material was peripheral blood. The rearrangement joins TRBV2 to TRBJ1-1, with D perhaps matching TRBD1 (6 bases). CDR3 region: CASSEVAGVGSEAFF. The CDR3 DNA follows: TGTGCCAGCAGTGAAGTCGCAGGGGTTGGGTCTGAAGCTTTCTTT.